The clone carrying this TCR beta chain was detected only once. Its cognate antigen is unknown. The donors (healthy individuals) were bone marrow donors. PCR primers comprised 60 Vbeta and 13 Jbeta primers. Only in-frame clones appear in the TCRdb table, and some are missing; sequencing was by immunoSEQ multiplex PCR. The sample has about 91,000 clones; around 78% are singletons. This sample was taken from a study of cytomegalovirus exposure and HLA in healthy donors. General observations from the study: Associated with cytomegalovirus, according to the listing, were fewer than 200 TCR beta chains. Previously analyzed data showed that most TCR beta V segments were productive at a frequency of about 87% or about 30%.

Germline CDR1 MDHEN, CDR2 SYDVKM. The ends lost 3 bases at V and 5 bases at J; junction bases unmatched: 15. CDR3 length equals 17 residues. The sequencing input was PBMCs. The clonotype originates from a male donor in good health and CMV-seropositive. The chain couples TRBV28 to TRBJ2-7; 8 bases are a match to TRBD2. The DNA for the CDR3 is TGTGCCAGCAGTTTGGCGGCGGGACTAGTCAGGACCCACGAGCAGTACTTC. Protein product: CASSLAAGLVRTHEQYF.